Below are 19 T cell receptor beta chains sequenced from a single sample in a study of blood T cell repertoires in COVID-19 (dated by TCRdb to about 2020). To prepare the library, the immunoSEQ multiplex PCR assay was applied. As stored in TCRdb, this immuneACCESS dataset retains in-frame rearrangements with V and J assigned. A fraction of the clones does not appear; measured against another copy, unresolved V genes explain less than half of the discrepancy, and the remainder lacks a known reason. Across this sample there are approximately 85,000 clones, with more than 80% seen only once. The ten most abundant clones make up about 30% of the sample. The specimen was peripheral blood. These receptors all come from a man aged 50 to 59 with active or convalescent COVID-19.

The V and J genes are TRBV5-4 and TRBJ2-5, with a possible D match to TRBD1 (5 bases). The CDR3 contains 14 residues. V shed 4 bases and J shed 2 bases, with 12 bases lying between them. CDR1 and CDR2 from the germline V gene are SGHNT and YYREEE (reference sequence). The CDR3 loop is CASSTAGKQETQYF. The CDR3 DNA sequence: TGTGCCAGCAGCACTGCAGGGAAGCAAGAGACCCAGTACTTC.

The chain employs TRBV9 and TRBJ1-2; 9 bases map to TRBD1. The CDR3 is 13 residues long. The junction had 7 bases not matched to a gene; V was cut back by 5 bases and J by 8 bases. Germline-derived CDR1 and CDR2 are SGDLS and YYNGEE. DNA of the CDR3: TGTGCCAGCAGGTCCCGGGACAGGGTCGGCTACACCTTC. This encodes CASRSRDRVGYTF.

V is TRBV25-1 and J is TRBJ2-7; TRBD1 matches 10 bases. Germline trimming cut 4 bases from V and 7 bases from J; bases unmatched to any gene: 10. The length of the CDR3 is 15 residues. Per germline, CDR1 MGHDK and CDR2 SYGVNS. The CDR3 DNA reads TGTGCCAGCAGTGGCCTGGGGACAGGGGTAGGGGAGCAGTACTTC. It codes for CASSGLGTGVGEQYF.

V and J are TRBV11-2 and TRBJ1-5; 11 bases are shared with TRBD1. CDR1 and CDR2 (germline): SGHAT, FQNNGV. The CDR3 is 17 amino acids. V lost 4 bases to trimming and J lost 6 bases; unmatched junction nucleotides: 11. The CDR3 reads CASSSSAGTGGFQPQHF. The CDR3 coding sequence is TGTGCCAGCAGCTCCTCCGCCGGGACAGGGGGTTTTCAGCCCCAGCATTTT.

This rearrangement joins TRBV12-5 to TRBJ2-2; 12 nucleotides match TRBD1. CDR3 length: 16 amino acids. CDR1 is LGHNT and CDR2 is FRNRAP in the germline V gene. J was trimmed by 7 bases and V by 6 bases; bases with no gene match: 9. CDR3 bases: TGTGCTAGTGGGAAGGGACAGGGGGCCGGGTACGGGGAGCTGTTTTTT. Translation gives CASGKGQGAGYGELFF. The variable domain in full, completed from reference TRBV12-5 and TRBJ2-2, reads DARVTQTPRHKVTEMGQEVTMRCQPILGHNTVFWYRQTMMQGLELLAYFRNRAPLDDSGMPKDRFSAEMPDATLATLKIQPSEPRDSAVYFCASGKGQGAGYGELFFGEGSRLTVL.

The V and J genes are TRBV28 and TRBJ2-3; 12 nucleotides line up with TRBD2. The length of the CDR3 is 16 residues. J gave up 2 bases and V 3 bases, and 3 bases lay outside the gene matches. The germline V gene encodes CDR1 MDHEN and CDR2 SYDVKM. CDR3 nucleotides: TGTGCCAGCAGTTTTGGACTAGCGGGGTTCACAGATACGCAGTATTTT. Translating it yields CASSFGLAGFTDTQYF.

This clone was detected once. The CDR3 DNA reads TGTGCCAGCAGCTTGAGGAGGGCTGGGCAGTACTTC. It is translated as CASSLRRAGQYF. The chain has TRBV7-8 and TRBJ2-7, with TRBD2 as a possible D gene (6 bases). Trimming pared 3 bases from V and 9 bases from J, leaving 12 bases between. Germline CDR1 and CDR2: SGHVS and FQNEAQ. This CDR3 region has 12 residues.

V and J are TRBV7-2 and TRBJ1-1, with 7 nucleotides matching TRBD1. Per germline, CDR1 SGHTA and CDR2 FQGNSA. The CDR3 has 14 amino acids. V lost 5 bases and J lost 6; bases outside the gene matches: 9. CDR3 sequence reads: CASSPLQGLAEAFF. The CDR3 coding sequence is TGTGCCAGCAGCCCCCTACAGGGGTTGGCTGAAGCTTTCTTT.

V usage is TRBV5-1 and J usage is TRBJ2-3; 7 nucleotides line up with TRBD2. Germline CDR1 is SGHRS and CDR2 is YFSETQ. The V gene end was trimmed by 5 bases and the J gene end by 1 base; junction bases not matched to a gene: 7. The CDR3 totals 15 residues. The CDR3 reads CASSGVSGGTDTQYF. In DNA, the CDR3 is TGCGCCAGCAGTGGGGTGAGCGGGGGCACAGATACGCAGTATTTT.

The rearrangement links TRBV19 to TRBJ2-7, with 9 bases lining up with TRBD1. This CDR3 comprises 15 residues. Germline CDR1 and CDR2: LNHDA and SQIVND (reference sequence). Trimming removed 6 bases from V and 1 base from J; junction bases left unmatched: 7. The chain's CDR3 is CASRAPGQGSYEQYF. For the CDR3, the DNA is TGTGCCAGTAGGGCACCGGGACAGGGATCCTACGAGCAGTACTTC.

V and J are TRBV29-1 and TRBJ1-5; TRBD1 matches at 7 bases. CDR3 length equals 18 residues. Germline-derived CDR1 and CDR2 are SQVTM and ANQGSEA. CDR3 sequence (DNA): TGCACCGGGGGAGATAGACAGGGACATCCGTATAGCAATCAGCCCCAGCATTTT. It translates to CTGGDRQGHPYSNQPQHF.

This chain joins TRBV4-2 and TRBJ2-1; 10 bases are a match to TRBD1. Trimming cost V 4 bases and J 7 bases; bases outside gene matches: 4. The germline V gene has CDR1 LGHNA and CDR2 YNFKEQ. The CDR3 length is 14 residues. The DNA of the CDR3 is TGTGCCAGCAGCCGGACAGGGGGGAAAAATGAGCAGTTCTTC. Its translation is CASSRTGGKNEQFF.

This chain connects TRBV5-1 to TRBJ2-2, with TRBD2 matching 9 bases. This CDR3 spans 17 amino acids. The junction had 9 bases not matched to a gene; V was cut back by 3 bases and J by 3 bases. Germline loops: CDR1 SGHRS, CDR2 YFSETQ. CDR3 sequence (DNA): TGCGCCAGCAGCTCCGAACCAGTAGCGGGGGACACCGGGGAGCTGTTTTTT. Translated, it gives CASSSEPVAGDTGELFF.

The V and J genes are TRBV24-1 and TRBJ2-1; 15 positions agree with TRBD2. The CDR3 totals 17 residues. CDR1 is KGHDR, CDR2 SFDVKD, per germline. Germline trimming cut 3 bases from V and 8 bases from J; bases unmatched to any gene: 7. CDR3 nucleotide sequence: TGTGCCACCAGTGATGGGACTAGCGGGGGGCCTGGGGATGAGCAGTTCTTC. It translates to CATSDGTSGGPGDEQFF.

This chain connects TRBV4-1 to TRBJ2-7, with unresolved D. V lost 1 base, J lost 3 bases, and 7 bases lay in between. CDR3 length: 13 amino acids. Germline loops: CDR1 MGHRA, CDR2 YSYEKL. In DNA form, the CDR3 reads TGCGCCAGCAGCCAAGTGGGCCTCTACGAGCAGTACTTC. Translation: CASSQVGLYEQYF.

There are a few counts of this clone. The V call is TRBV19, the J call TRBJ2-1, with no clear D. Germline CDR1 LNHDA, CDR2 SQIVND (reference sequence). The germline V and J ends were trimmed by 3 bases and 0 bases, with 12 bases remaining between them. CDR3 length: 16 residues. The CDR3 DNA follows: TGTGCCAGTAGTATCGCCGCGGAAAGCTCCTACAATGAGCAGTTCTTC. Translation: CASSIAAESSYNEQFF. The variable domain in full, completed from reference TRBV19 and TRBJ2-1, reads DGGITQSPKYLFRKEGQNVTLSCEQNLNHDAMYWYRQDPGQGLRLIYYSQIVNDFQKGDIAEGYSVSREKKESFPLTVTSAQKNPTAFYLCASSIAAESSYNEQFFGPGTRLTVL.

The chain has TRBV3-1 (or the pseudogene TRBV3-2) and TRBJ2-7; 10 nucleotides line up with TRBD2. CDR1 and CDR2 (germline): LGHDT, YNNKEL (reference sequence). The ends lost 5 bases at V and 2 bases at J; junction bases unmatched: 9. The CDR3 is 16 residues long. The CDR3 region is CASSSYLAGGAYEQYF. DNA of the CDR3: TGTGCCAGCAGCTCGTACTTAGCGGGAGGTGCCTACGAGCAGTACTTC.

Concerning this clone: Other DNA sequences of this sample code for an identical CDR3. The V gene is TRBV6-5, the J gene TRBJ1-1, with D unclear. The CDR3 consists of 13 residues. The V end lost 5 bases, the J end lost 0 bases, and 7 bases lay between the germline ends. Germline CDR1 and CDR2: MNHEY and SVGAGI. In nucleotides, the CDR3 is TGTGCCAGCAGTCGGGGTTTGAACACTGAAGCTTTCTTT. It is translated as CASSRGLNTEAFF.

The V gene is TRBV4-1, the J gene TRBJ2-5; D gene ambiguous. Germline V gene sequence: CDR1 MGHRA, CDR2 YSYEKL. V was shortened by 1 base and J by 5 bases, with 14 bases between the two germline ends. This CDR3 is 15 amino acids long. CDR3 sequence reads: CASSQVGRRGETQYF. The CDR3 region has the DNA TGCGCCAGCAGCCAAGTGGGCAGGCGTGGGGAGACCCAGTACTTC.